The sequence of this T cell receptor beta chain was determined in a study of control samples from healthy donors and cancer patients. Assay: immunoSEQ multiplex PCR; the TCRdb copy retains only in-frame clones and omits some. The sample has 65,000 to 95,000 clones, 87% seen once. The CDR3 has 13 amino acids. Trimming took 4 bases from V and 5 from J, leaving 12 bases between them. Germline lookup yields CDR1 SGHRS and CDR2 YFSETQ. The sample was blood. The V call is TRBV5-1, the J call TRBJ2-5, with a tentative D call TRBD1 (6 bases). The receptor's source is a man between 50 and 59 years old in good health. Here the CDR3 reads CASSIQGLETQYF. The CDR3 DNA follows: TGCGCCAGCAGCATACAGGGTCTGGAGACCCAGTACTTC.